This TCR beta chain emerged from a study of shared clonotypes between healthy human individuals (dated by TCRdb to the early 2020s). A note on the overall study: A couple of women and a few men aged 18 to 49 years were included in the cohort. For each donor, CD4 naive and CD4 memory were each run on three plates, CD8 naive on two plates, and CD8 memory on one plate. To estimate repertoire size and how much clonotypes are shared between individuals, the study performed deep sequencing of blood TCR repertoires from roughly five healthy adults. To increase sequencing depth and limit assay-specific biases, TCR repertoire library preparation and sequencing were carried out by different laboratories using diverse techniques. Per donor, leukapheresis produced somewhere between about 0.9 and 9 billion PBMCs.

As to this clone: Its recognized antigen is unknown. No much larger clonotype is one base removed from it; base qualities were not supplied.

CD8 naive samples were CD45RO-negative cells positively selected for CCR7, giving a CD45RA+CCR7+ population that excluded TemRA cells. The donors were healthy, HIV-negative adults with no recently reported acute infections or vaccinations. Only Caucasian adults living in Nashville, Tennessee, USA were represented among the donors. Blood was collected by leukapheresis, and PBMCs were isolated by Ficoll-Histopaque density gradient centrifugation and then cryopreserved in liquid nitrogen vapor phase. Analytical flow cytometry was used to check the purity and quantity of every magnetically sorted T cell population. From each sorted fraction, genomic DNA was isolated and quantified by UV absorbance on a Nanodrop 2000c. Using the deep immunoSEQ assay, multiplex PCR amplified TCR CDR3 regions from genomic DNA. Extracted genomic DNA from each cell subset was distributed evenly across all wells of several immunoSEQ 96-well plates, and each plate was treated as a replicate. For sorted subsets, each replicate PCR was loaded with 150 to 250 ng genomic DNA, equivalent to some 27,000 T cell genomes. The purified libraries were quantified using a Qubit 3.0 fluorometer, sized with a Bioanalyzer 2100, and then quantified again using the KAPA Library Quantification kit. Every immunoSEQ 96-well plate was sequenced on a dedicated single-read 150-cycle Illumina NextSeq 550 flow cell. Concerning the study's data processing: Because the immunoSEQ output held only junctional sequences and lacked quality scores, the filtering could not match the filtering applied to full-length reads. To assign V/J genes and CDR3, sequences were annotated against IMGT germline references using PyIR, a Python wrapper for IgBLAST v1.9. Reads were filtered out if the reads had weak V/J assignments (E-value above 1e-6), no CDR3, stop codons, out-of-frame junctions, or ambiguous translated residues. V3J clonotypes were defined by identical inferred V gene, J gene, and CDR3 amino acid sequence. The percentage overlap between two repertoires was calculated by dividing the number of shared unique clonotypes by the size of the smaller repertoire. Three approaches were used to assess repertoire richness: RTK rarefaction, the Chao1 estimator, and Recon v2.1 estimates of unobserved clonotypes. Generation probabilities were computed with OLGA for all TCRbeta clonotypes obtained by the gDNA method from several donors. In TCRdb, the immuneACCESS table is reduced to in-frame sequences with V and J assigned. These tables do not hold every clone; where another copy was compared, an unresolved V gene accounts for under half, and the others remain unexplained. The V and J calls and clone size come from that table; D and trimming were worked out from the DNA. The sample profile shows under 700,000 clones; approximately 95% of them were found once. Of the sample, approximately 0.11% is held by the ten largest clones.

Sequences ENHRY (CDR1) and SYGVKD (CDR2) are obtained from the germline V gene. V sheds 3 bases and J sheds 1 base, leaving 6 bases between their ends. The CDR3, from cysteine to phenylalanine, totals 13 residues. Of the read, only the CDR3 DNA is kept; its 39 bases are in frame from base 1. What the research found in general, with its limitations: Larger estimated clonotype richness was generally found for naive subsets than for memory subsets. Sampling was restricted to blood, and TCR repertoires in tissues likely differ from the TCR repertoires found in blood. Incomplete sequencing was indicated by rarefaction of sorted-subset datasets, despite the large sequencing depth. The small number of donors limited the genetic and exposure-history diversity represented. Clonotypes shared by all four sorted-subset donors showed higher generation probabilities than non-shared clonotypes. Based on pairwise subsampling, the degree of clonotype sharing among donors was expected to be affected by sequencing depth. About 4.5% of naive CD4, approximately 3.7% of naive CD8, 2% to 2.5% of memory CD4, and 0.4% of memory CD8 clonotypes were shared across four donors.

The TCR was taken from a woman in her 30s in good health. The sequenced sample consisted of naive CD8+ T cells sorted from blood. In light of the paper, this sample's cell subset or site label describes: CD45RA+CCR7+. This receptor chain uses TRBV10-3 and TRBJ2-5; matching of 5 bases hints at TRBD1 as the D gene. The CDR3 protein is CAISDDSQETQYF. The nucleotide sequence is TGTGCCATCAGTGACGACAGCCAAGAGACCCAGTACTTC.